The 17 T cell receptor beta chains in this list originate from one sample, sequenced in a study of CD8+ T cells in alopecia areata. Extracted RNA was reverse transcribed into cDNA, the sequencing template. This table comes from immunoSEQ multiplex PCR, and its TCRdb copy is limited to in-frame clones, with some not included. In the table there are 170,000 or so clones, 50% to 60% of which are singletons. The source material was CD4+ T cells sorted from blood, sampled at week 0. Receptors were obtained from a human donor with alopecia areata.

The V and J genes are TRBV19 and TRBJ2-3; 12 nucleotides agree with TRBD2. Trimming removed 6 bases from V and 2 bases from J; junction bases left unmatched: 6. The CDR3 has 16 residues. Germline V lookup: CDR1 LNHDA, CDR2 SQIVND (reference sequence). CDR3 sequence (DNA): TGTGCCAGTAGCCAGACTAGCGGGGGACACACAGATACGCAGTATTTT. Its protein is CASSQTSGGHTDTQYF.

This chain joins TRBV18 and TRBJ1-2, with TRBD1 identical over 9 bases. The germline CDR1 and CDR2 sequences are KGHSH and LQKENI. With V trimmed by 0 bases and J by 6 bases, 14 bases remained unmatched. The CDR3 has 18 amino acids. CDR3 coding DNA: TGTGCCAGCTCACCACCGAACAGGGGGCGAGAAGGATATGATGGCTACACCTTC. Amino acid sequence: CASSPPNRGREGYDGYTF.

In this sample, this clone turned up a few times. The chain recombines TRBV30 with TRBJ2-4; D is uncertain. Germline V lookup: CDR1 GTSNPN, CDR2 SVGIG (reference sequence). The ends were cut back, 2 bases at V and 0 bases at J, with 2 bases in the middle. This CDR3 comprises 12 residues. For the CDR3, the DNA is TGTGCCTGGAGTTTAGCCAAAAACATTCAGTACTTC. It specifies CAWSLAKNIQYF.

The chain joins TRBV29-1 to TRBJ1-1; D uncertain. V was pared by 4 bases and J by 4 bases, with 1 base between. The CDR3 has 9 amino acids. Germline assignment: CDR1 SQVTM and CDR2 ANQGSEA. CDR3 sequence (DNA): TGCAGCGTTGCCACTGAAGCTTTCTTT. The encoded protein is CSVATEAFF.

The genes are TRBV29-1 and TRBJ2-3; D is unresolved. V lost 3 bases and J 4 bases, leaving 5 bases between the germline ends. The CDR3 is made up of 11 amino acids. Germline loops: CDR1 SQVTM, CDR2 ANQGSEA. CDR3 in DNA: TGCAGCGTTGATGCCCCAGATACGCAGTATTTT. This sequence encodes CSVDAPDTQYF.

The CDR3 sequence is CASRGTGYFGYTF. The CDR3 DNA follows: TGTGCCAGCAGAGGGACAGGGTACTTTGGCTACACCTTC. The gene calls are TRBV27 and TRBJ1-2; 9 bases align to TRBD1. The trim removed 6 bases at V and 7 bases at J, leaving 6 bases unmatched. There are 13 residues in the CDR3. Germline V gene sequence: CDR1 MNHEY, CDR2 SMNVEV (reference sequence).

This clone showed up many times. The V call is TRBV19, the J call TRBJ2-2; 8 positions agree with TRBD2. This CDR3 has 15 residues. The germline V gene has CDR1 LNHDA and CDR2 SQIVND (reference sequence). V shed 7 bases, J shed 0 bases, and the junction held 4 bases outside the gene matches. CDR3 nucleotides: TGTGCCAGTACCACTAGCGGCGCGAACACCGGGGAGCTGTTTTTT. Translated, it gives CASTTSGANTGELFF. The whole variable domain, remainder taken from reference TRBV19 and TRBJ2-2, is DGGITQSPKYLFRKEGQNVTLSCEQNLNHDAMYWYRQDPGQGLRLIYYSQIVNDFQKGDIAEGYSVSREKKESFPLTVTSAQKNPTAFYLCASTTSGANTGELFFGEGSRLTVL.

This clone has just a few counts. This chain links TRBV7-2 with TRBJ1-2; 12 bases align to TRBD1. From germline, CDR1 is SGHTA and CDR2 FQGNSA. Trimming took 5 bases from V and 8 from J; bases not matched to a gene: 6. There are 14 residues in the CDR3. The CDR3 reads CASSPGQGARGYTF. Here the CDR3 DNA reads TGTGCCAGCAGCCCGGGACAGGGGGCGAGGGGCTACACCTTC.

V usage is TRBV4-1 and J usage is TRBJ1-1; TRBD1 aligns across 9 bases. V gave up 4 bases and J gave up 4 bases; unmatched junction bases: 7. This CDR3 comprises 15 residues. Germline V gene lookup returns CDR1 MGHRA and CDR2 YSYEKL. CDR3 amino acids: CASSPGPGQGTEAFF. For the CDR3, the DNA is TGCGCCAGCAGCCCTGGGCCGGGACAGGGCACTGAAGCTTTCTTT.

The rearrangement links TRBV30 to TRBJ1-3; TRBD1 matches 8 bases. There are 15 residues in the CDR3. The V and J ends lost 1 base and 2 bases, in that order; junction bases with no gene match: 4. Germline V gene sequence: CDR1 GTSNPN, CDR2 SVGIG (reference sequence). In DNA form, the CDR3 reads TGTGCCTGGAGTGGGACAGGGCTGACTGGAAACACCATATATTTT. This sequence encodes CAWSGTGLTGNTIYF.

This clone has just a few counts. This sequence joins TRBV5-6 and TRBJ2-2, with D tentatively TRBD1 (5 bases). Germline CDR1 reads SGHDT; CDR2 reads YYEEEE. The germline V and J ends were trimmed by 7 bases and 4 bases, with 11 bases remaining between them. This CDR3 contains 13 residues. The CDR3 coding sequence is TGTGCCAGCGGCAGGGAAGGCACCGGGGAGCTGTTTTTT. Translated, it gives CASGREGTGELFF.

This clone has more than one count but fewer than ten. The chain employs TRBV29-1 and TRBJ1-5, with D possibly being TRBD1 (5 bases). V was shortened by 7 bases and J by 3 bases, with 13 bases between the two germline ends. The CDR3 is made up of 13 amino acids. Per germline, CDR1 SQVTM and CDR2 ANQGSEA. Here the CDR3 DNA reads TGCAGCGCCGGCTGGGGGTACAATCAGCCCCAGCATTTT. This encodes CSAGWGYNQPQHF.

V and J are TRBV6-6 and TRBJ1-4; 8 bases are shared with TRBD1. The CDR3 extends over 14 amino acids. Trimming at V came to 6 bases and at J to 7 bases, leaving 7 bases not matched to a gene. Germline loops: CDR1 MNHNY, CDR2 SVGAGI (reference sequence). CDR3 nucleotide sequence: TGTGCCAGCAGACGCGACAGGGGAGTTGAAAAACTGTTTTTT. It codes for CASRRDRGVEKLFF.

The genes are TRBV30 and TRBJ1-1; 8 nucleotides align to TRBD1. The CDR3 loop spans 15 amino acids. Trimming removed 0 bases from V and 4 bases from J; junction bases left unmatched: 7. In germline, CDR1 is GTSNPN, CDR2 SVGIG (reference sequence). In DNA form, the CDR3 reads TGTGCCTGGAGTGTATCTCAGGGGGCCGGCACTGAAGCTTTCTTT. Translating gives CAWSVSQGAGTEAFF.

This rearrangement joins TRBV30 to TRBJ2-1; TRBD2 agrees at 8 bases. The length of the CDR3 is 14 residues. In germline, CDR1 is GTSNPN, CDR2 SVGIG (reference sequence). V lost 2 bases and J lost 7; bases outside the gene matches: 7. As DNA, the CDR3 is TGTGCCTGGAGTACCGGGACTAGGATAAATGAGCAGTTCTTC. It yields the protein CAWSTGTRINEQFF. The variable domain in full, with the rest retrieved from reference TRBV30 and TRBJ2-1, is SQTIHQWPATLVQPVGSPLSLECTVEGTSNPNLYWYRQAAGRGLQLLFYSVGIGQISSEVPQNLSASRPQDRQFILSSKKLLLSDSGFYLCAWSTGTRINEQFFGPGTRLTVL.

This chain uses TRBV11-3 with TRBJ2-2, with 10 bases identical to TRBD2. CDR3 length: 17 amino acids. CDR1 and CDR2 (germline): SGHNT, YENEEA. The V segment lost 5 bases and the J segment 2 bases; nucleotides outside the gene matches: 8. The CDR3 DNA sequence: TGTGCCAGCAGCGGGATAGCGGGGGGACGTAACACCGGGGAGCTGTTTTTT. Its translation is CASSGIAGGRNTGELFF.

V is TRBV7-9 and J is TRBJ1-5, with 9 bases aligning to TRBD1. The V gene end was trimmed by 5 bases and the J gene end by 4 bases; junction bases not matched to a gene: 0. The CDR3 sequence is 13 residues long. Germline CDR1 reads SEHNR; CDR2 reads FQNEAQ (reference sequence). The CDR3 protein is CASSGTGNQPQHF. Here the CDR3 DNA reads TGTGCCAGCAGCGGGACAGGGAATCAGCCCCAGCATTTT. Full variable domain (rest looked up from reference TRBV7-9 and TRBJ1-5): DTGVSQNPRHKITKRGQNVTFRCDPISEHNRLYWYRQTLGQGPEFLTYFQNEAQLEKSRLLSDRFSAERPKGSFSTLEIQRTEQGDSAMYLCASSGTGNQPQHFGDGTRLSIL.